This T cell receptor (beta chain) stems from a study of T cells in Graves' hyperthyroidism and ophthalmopathy (dated by TCRdb to between 2017 and 2020). Looking at the study overall: Peripheral blood samples were taken at initial diagnosis, before any treatment was given. Prospective prediction of ophthalmopathy was tested in an independent validation cohort of 18 to 20 hyperthyroidism patients and some 17 patients who later progressed to ophthalmopathy. To identify TCR V-J signatures that set the groups apart, the researchers used a discovery cohort of about a hundred patients, made up of 40 to 45 with Graves' ophthalmopathy and 55 to 65 with stable Graves' hyperthyroidism. The study also compared thyroid tissue and blood T-cell repertoires from a handful of Graves' hyperthyroidism patients. The paper reports TCR Vbeta CDR3 sequencing of approximately 140 peripheral blood samples: around 45 ophthalmopathy, fewer than 85 hyperthyroidism and about 17 progressor patients. After blood sampling, hyperthyroidism patients were treated with methimazole at a starting dose of 30 mg daily, and ophthalmopathy patients were treated with high-dose intravenous methylprednisolone. For training and testing, the 100 or so patients in the discovery cohort were randomly divided in a 7:3 ratio. Study-level results and caveats: Most expanded thyroid clonotypes (frequency above 0.001) were also detected in blood, suggesting blood repertoires may reflect thyroid immune responses. No statistical method was used to set the sample size in advance, and investigators knew the group allocation. A 13 V-J signature model separated ophthalmopathy from stable hyperthyroidism, with roughly 88% sensitivity and roughly 84% specificity in cross-validation and 80%/75% in testing. In validation, the model predicted progression to ophthalmopathy with approximately 69% sensitivity and 72% to 85% specificity, a median of 6.5 months before onset.

For this clonotype: Its target antigen remains unknown. No quality values exist for individual bases; no much larger clone is one base distant.

Stable Graves' hyperthyroidism was defined as no progression to ophthalmopathy during 18 months of follow-up. Hyperthyroidism patients were newly diagnosed, had a disease duration of under 2 months, and were aged 18 to 65 years. Exclusion was applied to patients with uncontrolled infections, other autoimmune diseases, pregnancy or lactation. Diagnoses were established on the basis of clinical symptoms, serum thyroxine and TRAb, thyroid ultrasound, and orbital computed tomography. Ficoll-Paque density gradient centrifugation was used to isolate PBMCs from approximately 10 ml of fresh peripheral blood. Total RNA was extracted with Trizol reagent, and quality was checked on an Agilent 2100 Bioanalyzer. Measured from the cysteine to the phenylalanine, the CDR3 is 17 residues long. The DNA shown is the 51-base CDR3, in frame from base 1. The germline V gene gives CDR1 as ENHRY and CDR2 as SYGVKD. V has 6 bases trimmed and J has 2 bases trimmed; junction bases matching no gene number 7.

The TCR beta CDR3 regions were amplified from RNA transcripts. A first-round RT-PCR of the TCR CDR3 used the HTBI primer set with the Qiagen OneStep RT-PCR kit. Libraries were constructed in a second round of multiplex PCR, after which size selection and purification were carried out. Libraries were sequenced paired-end with 100 bp reads on an Illumina HiSeq2000. The study's own analysis went as follows. SOAPnuke was used to process the raw data, throwing out any read that contained adapters or uncalled bases, had a mean Phred below 15, or lacked an exact constant-primer or identifier match. High-quality paired reads were merged with COPE v1.2.5, and unique nucleotide sequences were defined as clonotypes. MiTCR v1.1 was used to align the clonotypes against IMGT TRBV, TRBD and TRBJ reference segments. Analysis was restricted to V-J combinations with a frequency above 0.0001, which covered 99.2% of repertoires. A TCS score was defined as the ratio of F50 (clonal expansion) to E x V (chaos), with BLOSUM62-based TCRdist applied between CDR3 peptides within each V-J. Welch's t-statistics and random forest reduced some 510 V-J features to about 12, which were used in a naive Bayes classifier (R e1071). TCRdb reran the public reads through fastp at Q25 and MiXCR, keeping productive beta chains. Entries that share a CDR3 protein sequence are merged under the most common genes and DNA. The V and J calls follow TCRdb's processing rather than the paper's. Here the sample has about 480,000 distinct CDR3 sequences; about an eighth occur a single time. Around a sixth of the sample rests with the top ten.

The rearrangement combines TRBV10-3 with TRBJ2-2; 12 nucleotides in the junction match TRBD2. This clonotype originated in a woman aged 18 to 35 with Graves' hyperthyroidism. Sequenced: blood. The DNA sequence is TGTGCCATCAGCTCGACTAGCGGGAGTGTAAACACCGGGGAGCTGTTTTTT. Its protein is CAISSTSGSVNTGELFF.